Below are 3 T cell receptor delta chains sequenced from a single sample in a study of Vδ1+ human thymocytes. Broader study findings: Thymic TRG and TRD repertoires appeared highly polyclonal.

No antigen is known for these receptors. RNA was extracted from the cells and then reverse transcribed. CDR3 amplicons came from multiplex PCR with pooled V-gene forward and constant-region reverse primers. TCRdb reanalyzed the multiplex PCR reads using CATT. The sample consists of around 60,000 delta-chain clones, over 12% of them appearing once. Source material: Vdelta1+ gamma-delta thymocytes from the thymus. Sample subset: FACS-sorted CD3+ TCRalphabeta- TCRVdelta1+ TCRVdelta2- thymocytes. Receptors originate from a girl in the first two years of life who had congenital heart surgery.

This clone was counted a few times. V usage is TRDV1 and J usage is TRDJ1; 9 bases agree with TRDD3. Trimming took 1 base from V and 6 from J; bases not matched to a gene: 18. The CDR3 has 19 residues. The V gene's germline CDR1 is TSWWSYY and CDR2 QGS. The CDR3 sequence is CALGERTSSSELGENKLIF. CDR3 DNA sequence: TGTGCTCTTGGGGAACGCACCTCTTCCTCGGAACTGGGGGAGAATAAACTCATCTTT.

For this clone: Different DNA sequences within this sample yield the same CDR3. The chain uses TRDV1 and TRDJ1; possible D gene TRDD3, 6 bases. Germline V gene data show CDR1 as TSWWSYY and CDR2 as QGS. Trimming left V 1 base short and J 0 bases short, with 18 bases between. This CDR3 has 18 residues. CDR3 sequence: CALGERGDPPKYTDKLIF. The CDR3, as DNA: TGTGCTCTTGGGGAACGGGGGGACCCACCTAAGTACACCGATAAACTCATCTTT.

This clone was recorded a few times. This rearrangement joins TRDV1 to TRDJ1; 7 bases are shared with TRDD3. The J segment lost 0 bases and the V segment lost 2 bases, leaving 21 bases of the junction unmatched. The germline gives CDR1 TSWWSYY, CDR2 QGS. CDR3 length: 21 residues. The CDR3 loop reads CALGEAPMPPGGFTYTDKLIF. DNA of the CDR3: TGTGCTCTTGGGGAAGCTCCTATGCCCCCTGGGGGCTTCACTTACACCGATAAACTCATCTTT.